Only a few counts were recorded for the clone carrying this T cell receptor (beta chain). Its antigen is not identified. The data were obtained in a study of blood T cells in healthy people across ages. Through a sample-barcoded 5' primer and a J-beta primer mix, a second PCR was run for about 6 to 11 cycles. A template-switch adaptor that had 12 random nucleotides put a tag on each cDNA molecule. TCRdb reanalysed the 5' RACE reads using MiXCR and keeps one entry per CDR3 protein. Of some 1.5 million distinct CDR3 sequences listed, 28% are singletons. CDR3 length: 15 residues. Trimming removed 6 bases from V and 0 bases from J, with 9 bases in between. Study outcomes and limitations: Roughly linear age-related decline in beta diversity appeared, significant by age approximately 40.

The chain has TRBV12-3 or TRBV12-4 and TRBJ1-6; D remains unclear. The source of this sequence is a woman younger than 45 in good health. Material: blood. The CDR3 DNA reads TGTGCCAGCAGCCGACGGAGCTCCTATAATTCACCCCTCCACTTT. Its protein product is CASSRRSSYNSPLHF.